This T cell receptor (beta chain) originates from a study of T cells in Graves' hyperthyroidism and ophthalmopathy (dated by TCRdb to the late 2010s). For the wider study: Peripheral blood was sampled at the time of initial diagnosis, prior to any treatment. Thyroid tissue and blood T-cell repertoires from about 6 Graves' hyperthyroidism patients were also compared in the study. The 75 to 100 discovery patients were randomly split 7:3 into training and test sets. TCR V-J signatures able to tell the groups apart were searched for in a discovery cohort of approximately 95 patients, of whom 40 to 45 had Graves' ophthalmopathy and roughly 58 had stable Graves' hyperthyroidism. The paper reports TCR Vbeta CDR3 sequencing of over 130 peripheral blood samples: approximately 41 ophthalmopathy, some 80 hyperthyroidism and approximately 17 progressor patients. Whether ophthalmopathy could be predicted prospectively was tested in an independent validation cohort made up of some 20 hyperthyroidism patients plus 17 patients who later progressed to ophthalmopathy. After sampling, hyperthyroidism patients received methimazole starting at 30 mg daily, and ophthalmopathy patients received high-dose intravenous methylprednisolone.

The investigation overall reported the following: Blood samples also contained most of the expanded thyroid clonotypes (frequency above 0.001), which suggests that blood repertoires may reflect thyroid immune responses. Sample size was not statistically predetermined, and blinding of investigators to group allocation was not performed. During validation, the model predicted progression to ophthalmopathy a median of around six months ahead of onset, with 60% to 71% sensitivity and less than 85% specificity. A model built on a 13 V-J signature distinguished ophthalmopathy from stable hyperthyroidism, reaching roughly 88% sensitivity and approximately 83% specificity in cross-validation and 80%/75% in testing.

The table lists this clonotype with many counts. Its recognized antigen is unknown. No per-base quality is available; no much larger clone lies one base away. The germline V gene encodes CDR1 MNHNS and CDR2 SASEGT. Spanning cysteine to phenylalanine, the CDR3 consists of 13 amino acids. The sequence is cut down to CDR3 DNA, 39 bases in frame from base 1. Trimming takes 0 bases from V and 4 bases from J, and the germline ends sit 7 bases apart. Amplification of TCR beta CDR3 regions was carried out from RNA transcripts. A first-round RT-PCR of the TCR CDR3 used the HTBI primer set with the Qiagen OneStep RT-PCR kit. A second multiplex PCR round built the libraries, followed by size selection and purification. Libraries were sequenced paired-end with 100 bp reads on an Illumina HiSeq2000. The authors processed their data as follows. SOAPnuke was used to process the raw data, removing reads that contained adapters or uncalled bases, had a mean Phred below 15, or lacked an exact match to the constant primer or identifier. High-quality paired reads were merged using COPE v1.2.5, and each unique nucleotide sequence was defined as a clonotype. Clonotypes were aligned to IMGT TRBV, TRBD and TRBJ reference segments using MiTCR v1.1. Only V-J combinations with frequency above 0.0001, covering approximately 99% of repertoires, were analysed. A TCS score was defined as the ratio between F50 (clonal expansion) and ExV (chaos), using BLOSUM62-based TCRdist between CDR3 peptides within each V-J. Welch's t-statistics and random forest reduced roughly 530 V-J features to about 13, which were used in a naive Bayes classifier (R e1071). The Morisita-Horn index was used to measure how similar the thyroid and blood repertoires were. The public reads were reprocessed in TCRdb via fastp at Q25 and MiXCR, keeping in-frame beta chains. Rows are unified per CDR3 protein, each entry keeping the most common DNA and genes. TCRdb, not the authors, supplied the V and J calls. In all, the sample holds roughly 560,000 distinct CDR3 sequences, and roughly 14% of those were seen once. The ten top clones hold about 3.9% of the sample.

In the ophthalmopathy patients, disease was moderately to severely active, with a Clinical Activity Score of 3 or more, a NOSPECS grade of 4 or more, and a duration of less than 3 months. Exclusion was applied to patients with uncontrolled infections, other autoimmune diseases, pregnancy or lactation. Diagnoses were based on clinical symptoms, serum thyroxine and TRAb, thyroid ultrasound and orbital computed tomography. PBMCs were isolated from about 9.1 ml of fresh peripheral blood by Ficoll-Paque density gradient centrifugation. Total RNA was extracted with Trizol reagent, and quality was checked on an Agilent 2100 Bioanalyzer.

Sequenced input: blood. The clonotype was recovered from a woman aged 40 to 50 with Graves' ophthalmopathy. The V and J segments used are TRBV6-1 and TRBJ2-7, with an unclear D gene assignment. The CDR3 region has the sequence CASSEAFSYEQYF. The DNA sequence is as follows: TGTGCCAGCAGTGAAGCATTTTCTTACGAGCAGTACTTC.